This TCR beta chain was documented in a study of shared clonotypes between healthy human individuals. It was across several immunoSEQ plates that each subset's genomic DNA was evenly split. TCRdb keeps only in-frame clones here, not all; method: immunoSEQ multiplex PCR. The table has 650,000 to 800,000 clones, around 90% seen once. The CDR3 spans 18 residues. Germline-derived CDR1 and CDR2 are KGHSH and LQKENI. V gave up 2 bases and J gave up 4 bases, with 21 bases separating them. CD45RO-negative, CCR7-selected cells formed the naive CD8 fraction, which excluded terminally differentiated effector memory CD45RA+ cells.

The source is a man aged 30-40 years in good health. J is TRBJ2-1 and V is TRBV18; D remains unclear. The sample taken for sequencing was naive CD8+ T cells sorted from blood. CDR3 sequence reads: CASSPFSAPTNVYNEQFF. CDR3 bases: TGTGCCAGCTCACCATTTTCCGCACCGACGAACGTTTACAATGAGCAGTTCTTC.